This T cell receptor beta chain derives from a study of blood T cells in healthy people across ages. The overall study: About one barcoded beta molecule was captured per two T cells (by template switching). General observations from the study: Percentage of naive T cells showed a strong correlation with TCR beta diversity.

Combining a sample-barcoded 5' primer with a J-beta primer mix, a second PCR ran for roughly 7 to 11 cycles. TCRdb analysed the 5' RACE reads with MiXCR anew, one entry per CDR3 protein. The sample holds about 1.1 million distinct CDR3 sequences, around two fifths seen once. Germline CDR1 is LGHNA and CDR2 is YNFKEQ. The CDR3 length is 17 residues. This clonotype was seen a handful of times. The antigen is undetermined. At one of its ends the junction is not consistent with the germline gene, which may arise from a read error. Per sample, a minimum of 7 million PBMCs were isolated. Material for sequencing was blood. This TCR derives from a man aged 18-30 years in good health. The chain couples TRBV4-2 to TRBJ2-1; either TRBD1 or TRBD2 may supply D (5 bases each). The DNA of the CDR3 is TGTGCCGGCAGCTCCCGGGGCAGGTCGAGCTCCTACAATGAGCAGTTCTTC. Translation gives CAGSSRGRSSSYNEQFF.